This paragraph covers one TCR beta chain sequence. What it binds is unknown. Deletions cut 4 bases from V and 7 bases from J, with 18 bases between. Looked up from germline, CDR1 is SGDLS and CDR2 is YYNGEE. This CDR3 is 16 amino acids long. This sample was included in a study of PD-1 blockade in classical Hodgkin lymphoma. General observations from the study: Patients who initiated nivolumab within 1 year of ASCT were excluded.

The time point is: cycle 4 day 1 (C4D1), after 6 weeks of nivolumab. Brentuximab vedotin exposure varied, and every patient relapsed after autologous stem cell transplantation. Magnetic negative selection of thawed PBMCs was the method by which CD4+ T cells were purified. Clones were sequenced by immunoSEQ multiplex PCR, and TCRdb holds only the in-frame ones, with some missing. The repertoire includes approximately 9,000 clones, over 70% of them detected once, and approximately 1.6% sits in the top ten. The gene calls are TRBV9 and TRBJ1-6, with D possibly being TRBD1 (6 bases). The clonotype was recovered from a human donor with classical Hodgkin lymphoma. Sample: CD4+ T cells from blood, taken before the fourth cycle of nivolumab. The CDR3 spells CASSPAPGQSNSPLHF. The CDR3 DNA follows: TGTGCCAGCAGCCCGGCGCCCGGACAGAGCAATTCACCCCTCCACTTT. Variable domain in full (rest from reference TRBV9 and TRBJ1-6): DSGVTQTPKHLITATGQRVTLRCSPRSGDLSVYWYQQSLDQGLQFLIQYYNGEERAKGNILERFSAQQFPDLHSELNLSSLELGDSALYFCASSPAPGQSNSPLHFGNGTRLTVT.